This record concerns one TCR beta chain sequence. Its antigen is unidentified. The source of the sample is a study of cytomegalovirus exposure and HLA in healthy donors. Study results and caveats: Earlier analysis looked at TCR beta V segments, and most were productive about 87% or about 30% of the time.

CDR3 length equals 14 residues. Germline CDR1 is MNHNY and CDR2 is SVGAGI (reference sequence). Trimming took 4 bases from V and 4 from J, leaving 11 bases between them. 13 Jbeta primers and 60 Vbeta primers were used for the PCR. This table comes from immunoSEQ multiplex PCR, and its TCRdb copy is limited to in-frame clones, with some not included. Among about 120,000 clones listed, around 66% were seen once. Sequenced material: PBMCs. The V call is TRBV6-6, the J call TRBJ1-5, with a tentative D call TRBD1 (5 bases). This receptor was identified in a woman in her 40s in good health and CMV-seropositive. As DNA, the CDR3 is TGTGCCAGCAGTTGGGGGGTGGGAAATCAGCCCCAGCATTTT. Translated: CASSWGVGNQPQHF.